Given below is one T cell receptor (beta chain) in context. Its antigen is unidentified. The sample carries other DNA sequences with the same CDR3. CDR1 SGHTA and CDR2 FQGNSA come from the germline V gene. The CDR3 has 13 residues. V was shortened by 2 bases and J by 0 bases, with 4 bases between the two germline ends. The data originate from a study of shared clonotypes between healthy human individuals. Points from the study as a whole: Clonotypes shared by all four donors outscored non-shared clonotypes in generation probability.

Assay used: immunoSEQ multiplex PCR; TCRdb lists only in-frame clones, some missing. The sample consists of over a million clones, approximately 78% of them appearing once. Source material: memory CD4+ T cells from PBMCs. Subset: CD45RA-negative fraction. The source is a man between 18 and 29 years old in good health. Some clones in this sample may be carry-over from other donors' samples. The chain carries TRBV7-2 and TRBJ1-1; D uncertain. The CDR3 sequence: CASSLLVNTEAFF. The CDR3 bases are TGTGCCAGCAGCTTATTGGTGAACACTGAAGCTTTCTTT.